This T cell receptor beta chain originates from a study of blood T cell repertoires in COVID-19. Per the study methods: Scientists estimated how many nucleated cells there were by amplifying reference gene primers. Clones were read by immunoSEQ multiplex PCR, and TCRdb kept only the in-frame ones, dropping some. The V and J calls and clone size were taken over from that table, and D and trimming were inferred from the DNA. Among about 180,000 clones listed, roughly nine tenths were seen once. The CDR3 runs to 13 residues. Germline assignment: CDR1 MNHNS and CDR2 SASEGT. The V and J ends lost 6 bases and 4 bases, in that order; junction bases with no gene match: 2.

What was sequenced was PBMCs or T cells enriched from blood (not recorded which). This receptor was obtained from a woman aged 40 to 50 with acute COVID-19. The rearrangement joins TRBV6-1 to TRBJ2-5; TRBD1 matches at 10 bases. The CDR3 nucleotides are TGTGCCAGCAGCCGGGACAGGGGAGAGACCCAGTACTTC. It translates to CASSRDRGETQYF.